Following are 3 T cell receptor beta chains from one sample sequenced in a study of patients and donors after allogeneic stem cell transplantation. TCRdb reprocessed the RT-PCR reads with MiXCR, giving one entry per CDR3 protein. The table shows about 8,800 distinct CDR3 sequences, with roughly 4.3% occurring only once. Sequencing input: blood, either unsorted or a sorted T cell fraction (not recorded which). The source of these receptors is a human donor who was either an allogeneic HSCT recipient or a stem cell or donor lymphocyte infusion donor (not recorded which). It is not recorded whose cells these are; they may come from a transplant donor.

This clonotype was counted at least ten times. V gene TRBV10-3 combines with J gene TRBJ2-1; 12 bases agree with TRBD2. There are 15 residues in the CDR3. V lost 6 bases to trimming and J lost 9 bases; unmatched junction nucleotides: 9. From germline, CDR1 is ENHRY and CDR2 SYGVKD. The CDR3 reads CAISAGLAGPIEQFF. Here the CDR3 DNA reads TGTGCCATCAGCGCCGGACTAGCGGGACCCATTGAGCAGTTCTTC.

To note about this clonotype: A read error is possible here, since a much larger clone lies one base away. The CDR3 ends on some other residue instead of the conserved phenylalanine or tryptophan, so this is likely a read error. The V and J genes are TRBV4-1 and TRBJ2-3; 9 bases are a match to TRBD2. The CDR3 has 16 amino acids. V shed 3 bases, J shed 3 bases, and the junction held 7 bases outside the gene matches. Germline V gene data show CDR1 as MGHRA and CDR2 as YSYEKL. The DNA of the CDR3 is TGCGCCAGCAGCCACTTAGCGGGAGTGAGGACAGATACGCAGTATTTG. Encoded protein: CASSHLAGVRTDTQYL.

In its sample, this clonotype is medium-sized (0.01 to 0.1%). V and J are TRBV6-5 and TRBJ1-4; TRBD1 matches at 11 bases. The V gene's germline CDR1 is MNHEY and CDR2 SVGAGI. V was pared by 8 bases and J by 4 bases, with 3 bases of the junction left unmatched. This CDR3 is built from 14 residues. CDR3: CASGQGAGNEKLFF. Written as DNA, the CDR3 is TGTGCCAGCGGACAGGGGGCCGGTAATGAAAAACTGTTTTTT.